This note documents a single T cell receptor beta chain sequence. The sample belongs to a study of cytomegalovirus exposure and HLA in healthy donors. TCRdb keeps only in-frame clones here, not all; method: immunoSEQ multiplex PCR. The sample yields approximately 270,000 clones, around 87% seen once. V was cut by 0 bases and J by 12 bases, with 14 bases left in between. CDR3 length: 13 amino acids. Germline V gene lookup returns CDR1 WNHNN and CDR2 SYGVQD (reference sequence). The sequencing input was PBMCs. The chain links TRBV10-1 to TRBJ1-1; D call uncertain. The sequence was obtained from a woman aged 18-29 years in good health and CMV-seronegative. The CDR3 sequence is CASSESGSSKSFF. CDR3 sequence (DNA): TGCGCCAGCAGTGAGTCCGGGAGTTCCAAGTCTTTCTTT.